Each of the 21 T cell receptor beta chains below was sequenced from the same sample in a study of T cell responses to AZD1222 COVID-19 vaccine. The method was immunoSEQ multiplex PCR; TCRdb's version includes in-frame clones alone and lacks a portion of them. The data contain fewer than 70,000 clones, about 87% of them singletons. The sample in question was peripheral blood, obtained on day 0 of AZD1222 vaccination. The receptors originated from an adult in good health.

J is TRBJ2-1 and V is TRBV4-2; 9 nucleotides match TRBD1. CDR1 LGHNA and CDR2 YNFKEQ come from the germline V gene. The CDR3 loop spans 13 amino acids. The V and J ends lost 3 bases and 6 bases, in that order; junction bases with no gene match: 0. The CDR3 reads CASSQTGGNEQFF. CDR3 nucleotide sequence: TGTGCCAGCAGCCAGACAGGGGGCAATGAGCAGTTCTTC.

The genes are TRBV7-6 and TRBJ2-2; 12 bases are a match to TRBD2. The CDR3 extends over 17 amino acids. Losses at the gene ends were 4 bases for V and 5 bases for J; bases not matched to a gene: 8. Germline lookup yields CDR1 SGHVS and CDR2 FNYEAQ. CDR3: CASSSALAGGWTGELFF. The CDR3 nucleotides read TGTGCCAGCAGCTCCGCCCTAGCGGGGGGGTGGACCGGGGAGCTGTTTTTT.

In its sample, this clone was seen once. The chain is built from TRBV18 and TRBJ2-7, with D unclear. V was pared by 4 bases and J by 0 bases, with 16 bases between. CDR1 and CDR2 from the germline V gene are KGHSH and LQKENI. This CDR3 contains 16 residues. The CDR3 loop is CASSQGIGVLSYEQYF. The CDR3 DNA is TGTGCCAGCTCACAGGGTATTGGGGTGCTCTCCTACGAGCAGTACTTC. The variable domain in full, completed from reference TRBV18 and TRBJ2-7, reads NAGVMQNPRHLVRRRGQEARLRCSPMKGHSHVYWYRQLPEEGLKFMVYLQKENIIDESGMPKERFSAEFPKEGPSILRIQQVVRGDSAAYFCASSQGIGVLSYEQYFGPGTRLTVT.

This clone was recorded only once. The rearrangement links TRBV6-5 to TRBJ2-2; TRBD1 is a possible D gene (6 bases). This CDR3 is 14 amino acids long. CDR1 is MNHEY, CDR2 SVGAGI, per germline. V lost 6 bases to trimming and J lost 5 bases, with 13 bases between them. CDR3 coding DNA: TGTGCCAGCAGCAGGGGTACAGGTACCGGGGAGCTGTTTTTT. It specifies CASSRGTGTGELFF.

The rearrangement uses TRBV11-3 and TRBJ2-5; the match to TRBD2 covers 12 bases. The length of the CDR3 is 15 residues. The trim removed 5 bases at V and 5 bases at J, leaving 6 bases unmatched. Germline CDR1 reads SGHNT; CDR2 reads YENEEA. CDR3 coding DNA: TGTGCCAGCAGCGACCGGACTAGCGGGGTGGAGACCCAGTACTTC. Protein product: CASSDRTSGVETQYF.

The rearrangement uses TRBV5-1 and TRBJ2-7; D not certain. The ends were cut back, 4 bases at V and 1 base at J, with 12 bases in the middle. The CDR3 extends over 14 amino acids. The V gene's germline CDR1 is SGHRS and CDR2 YFSETQ. CDR3 loop: CASSPYPGSYEQYF. CDR3 nucleotide sequence: TGCGCCAGCAGCCCGTATCCAGGTTCCTACGAGCAGTACTTC.

In this sample, this clone turned up once. CDR3 protein: CASSLGAGGEEQYF. CDR3 sequence (DNA): TGTGCCAGCAGCTTAGGAGCGGGGGGGGAAGAGCAGTACTTC. The chain uses TRBV11-2 and TRBJ2-7; the match to TRBD2 covers 10 bases. In germline, CDR1 is SGHAT, CDR2 FQNNGV. The CDR3 sequence is 14 residues long. The J segment lost 7 bases and the V segment lost 1 base, leaving 4 bases of the junction unmatched. Using reference TRBV11-2 and TRBJ2-7 for the parts outside the CDR3, the full variable domain is EAGVAQSPRYKIIEKRQSVAFWCNPISGHATLYWYQQILGQGPKLLIQFQNNGVVDDSQLPKDRFSAERLKGVDSTLKIQPAKLEDSAVYLCASSLGAGGEEQYFGPGTRLTVT.

The V and J genes are TRBV19 and TRBJ1-3; TRBD1 matches at 8 bases. CDR3 length: 15 residues. Germline trimming cut 4 bases from V and 3 bases from J; bases unmatched to any gene: 5. Germline CDR1 is LNHDA and CDR2 is SQIVND (reference sequence). The CDR3, as DNA: TGTGCCAGTAGTAGCACAGGGGGTGGTGGAAACACCATATATTTT. Encoded protein: CASSSTGGGGNTIYF.

In DNA form, the CDR3 reads TGTGCCATCAGTGGGGGTACTAATGAAAAACTGTTTTTT. Translation: CAISGGTNEKLFF. This sequence joins TRBV10-3 and TRBJ1-4; D is unclear. Trimming took 4 bases from V and 2 from J, leaving 5 bases between them. The CDR3 covers 13 residues. The germline V gene has CDR1 ENHRY and CDR2 SYGVKD.

The chain carries TRBV6-2 or TRBV6-3 and TRBJ2-3; possibly TRBD2 for D (6 bases). The ends were cut back, 2 bases at V and 4 bases at J, with 13 bases in the middle. This CDR3 contains 15 residues. Germline loops: CDR1 MNHEY, CDR2 SVGEGT. The CDR3 is CASSYGGLPPDTQYF. The CDR3 coding sequence is TGTGCCAGCAGTTACGGGGGACTCCCCCCAGATACGCAGTATTTT.

V is TRBV4-1 and J is TRBJ2-3, with a tentative D call TRBD2 (6 bases). Trimming took 1 base from V and 7 from J, leaving 15 bases between them. The V gene's germline CDR1 is MGHRA and CDR2 YSYEKL. This CDR3 region has 15 residues. CDR3 sequence reads: CASSQASGGLNTQYF. The CDR3 coding sequence is TGCGCCAGCAGCCAAGCTAGTGGGGGACTTAATACGCAGTATTTT.

The chain has TRBV9 and TRBJ1-2; possible D gene TRBD1, 5 bases. The germline V gene has CDR1 SGDLS and CDR2 YYNGEE. Deletions cut 0 bases from V and 1 base from J, with 10 bases between. There are 15 residues in the CDR3. The CDR3 coding sequence is TGTGCCAGCAGCGTAGATGCCGACAGTAACTATGGCTACACCTTC. Translation gives CASSVDADSNYGYTF.

The chain recombines TRBV7-9 with TRBJ2-3, with TRBD1 identical over 8 bases. V was pared by 4 bases and J by 2 bases, with 5 bases of the junction left unmatched. The length of the CDR3 is 15 residues. Germline values: CDR1 SEHNR, CDR2 FQNEAQ (reference sequence). The CDR3 DNA sequence: TGTGCCAGCAGCTCTCCGGGACAGGTCACAGATACGCAGTATTTT. The encoded protein is CASSSPGQVTDTQYF.

The rearrangement joins TRBV7-9 to TRBJ1-1; no firm D call. Trimming stripped 3 bases from V and 4 bases from J, with 6 bases between. Looked up from germline, CDR1 is SEHNR and CDR2 is FQNEAQ (reference sequence). The CDR3 spans 12 residues. Here the CDR3 DNA reads TGTGCCAGCAGCTTTGAGGGCACTGAAGCTTTCTTT. Its translation is CASSFEGTEAFF.

There are a few counts of this clone. This sequence joins TRBV5-5 and TRBJ2-7; D possibly matches TRBD1 or TRBD2 (6 bases each). V lost 4 bases to trimming and J lost 2 bases, with 13 bases between them. Germline V gives CDR1 SGHKS, CDR2 YYEKEE (reference sequence). CDR3 length equals 14 residues. The CDR3 DNA sequence: TGTGCCAGCAGCCTCACGGGGGCCACCTACGAGCAGTACTTC. Encoded protein: CASSLTGATYEQYF. The whole variable domain, filled in from reference TRBV5-5 and TRBJ2-7, reads DAGVTQSPTHLIKTRGQQVTLRCSPISGHKSVSWYQQVLGQGPQFIFQYYEKEERGRGNFPDRFSARQFPNYSSELNVNALLLGDSALYLCASSLTGATYEQYFGPGTRLTVT.

The V call is TRBV9, the J call TRBJ1-1, with TRBD1 matching over 11 bases. Looked up from germline, CDR1 is SGDLS and CDR2 is YYNGEE. V was clipped by 7 bases and J by 6 bases; unmatched bases: 5. The CDR3 is 13 amino acids. CDR3 in amino acids: CASGDRGFSEAFF. Written as DNA, the CDR3 is TGTGCCAGCGGGGACAGGGGGTTCTCTGAAGCTTTCTTT.

This chain uses TRBV6-5 with TRBJ2-2; D uncertain. CDR3 size: 13 residues. V lost 2 bases and J lost 7, with 8 bases in between. The V gene's germline CDR1 is MNHEY and CDR2 SVGAGI. The CDR3: CASSYIADGELFF. CDR3 DNA sequence: TGTGCCAGCAGTTACATCGCAGACGGGGAGCTGTTTTTT.

This clone was found a few times. The chain joins TRBV19 to TRBJ1-5; D is unresolved. The CDR3 contains 14 residues. Looked up from germline, CDR1 is LNHDA and CDR2 is SQIVND (reference sequence). V was cut by 5 bases and J by 3 bases, with 11 bases left in between. In nucleotides, the CDR3 is TGTGCCAGTAGTCTTTTCGAAATCAATCAGCCCCAGCATTTT. Residues: CASSLFEINQPQHF.

The V gene is TRBV6-5, the J gene TRBJ1-5; D remains unclear. Trimming shortened V by 0 bases and J by 2 bases, and 8 bases separated the two germline ends. The CDR3 consists of 15 residues. The germline CDR1 and CDR2 sequences are MNHEY and SVGAGI. CDR3 residues: CASSYSGVGNQPQHF. The CDR3 DNA sequence: TGTGCCAGCAGTTACTCGGGAGTGGGCAATCAGCCCCAGCATTTT.

The genes are TRBV10-2 and TRBJ2-5; no clear D. Trimming removed 0 bases at V and 3 bases at J, with 8 bases between. The CDR3 consists of 14 residues. Per germline, CDR1 WSHSY and CDR2 SAAADI. CDR3 residues: CASSESRLKETQYF. CDR3 coding DNA: TGCGCCAGCAGTGAGTCCCGGCTGAAAGAGACCCAGTACTTC.

The chain has TRBV5-1 and TRBJ2-3; TRBD2 aligns across 7 bases. Germline V gene sequence: CDR1 SGHRS, CDR2 YFSETQ. The CDR3 is 15 residues long. The ends lost 4 bases at V and 0 bases at J; junction bases unmatched: 5. The CDR3 region is CASSRSSGSTDTQYF. The CDR3 DNA follows: TGCGCCAGCAGCCGCTCTAGCGGTAGCACAGATACGCAGTATTTT.